The sequence of this T cell receptor beta chain was determined in a study of cytomegalovirus exposure and HLA in healthy donors (dated by TCRdb to between 2016 and 2019). Regarding the research as a whole: In an earlier analysis of approximately 500 of the donors, about 270 Gb of sequence data and 117 million unique TCR beta sequences from about 179 million T cells were reported. Roughly 310 gigabases of sequencing data and tens of millions of unique TCR sequences were included in an early release covering roughly 600 HLA-typed donors. The genetic ancestry cluster associated with self-reported Caucasian donors included about 84% of the roughly 410 genotyped donors. The study was designed to test whether signatures of past pathogen exposure could be identified by cataloging public T cell receptors. The T cell repertoires of around 730 subjects were profiled by immunosequencing and related to cytomegalovirus serostatus. Besides the first cohort of around 670 subjects, a separate validation cohort made up of 120 different subjects was used. The study combined high-throughput TCR immunosequencing, statistical association of individual TCRs with disease status, and machine learning to predict cytomegalovirus infection status. A later analysis re-examined previously published TCR beta repertoires from hundreds of donors and added high-resolution HLA genotyping to investigate patterns of TCR occurrence. The later analysis used no new phenotypic data to find candidate immune exposures, relying instead on TCR beta sequences and their occurrence across donors. To decide whether each TCR beta V gene segment behaved as functional or pseudogenic, an earlier analysis of approximately 620 of the donors relied on high-throughput TCR beta sequencing. Alongside the repertoire data, information on donor age, sex, ethnicity and CMV serostatus was compiled. A later genetic analysis used genome-wide SNP genotypes for about 65% of the 666 donors, treating that subset as a discovery cohort. All discovery cohort repertoires had been generated on a single sequencing platform. Class I and class II HLA loci were covered by the typing at four-digit resolution. Typing coverage differed by locus: A, B, C, DRB1 and DQB1 were typed in about 620-630 donors, DQA1 in approximately 520, DPA1 in 600 to 610, and DPB1 in roughly 450. Because of strong linkage in the cohort, four or five DR-DQ haplotypes were treated as single units for association and clustering. Among a few hundred genotyped donors of the cohort, an average of about 240,000 unique TCR beta nucleotide sequences were sequenced per donor, roughly a sixth of them non-productive.

What the study reported, not specific to this receptor: When HLA alleles, especially DR and DQ, strongly co-occurred, attributing TCR associations to individual alleles was difficult. Immune exposure information for the cohort was limited to CMV serostatus. In an earlier analysis of about 600 of the donors, most TCR beta V segments appeared in productive rearrangements about 90% or about 30% of the time, broadly matching IMGT annotations. In this cohort, only TCR beta chains were sequenced, and detectable features were limited by the absence of alpha or paired-chain data. In a later analysis, several top co-occurrence clusters were reported to appear linked to parvovirus B19, influenza, CMV and Epstein-Barr virus. Linkage disequilibrium might explain the correlated functional status among segregating V segments, but an unknown experimental factor could not be excluded. A later analysis found that HLA-associated TCR beta chains were more clonally expanded and had lower generation probabilities than equally common non-associated chains. In a later genetic analysis, fewer N-insertions in productive TCRs were reported among donors in an Asian-associated ancestry cluster than the roughly 710-donor mean. In a later analysis, the rate of TCR association differed among HLA loci, with DRB1 alleles having the most associated TCRs and HLA-C alleles having the fewest. It was suggested by the authors that the approach could potentially be generalized to other disease states and immunological phenotypes. Three of the identified cytomegalovirus-associated TCR beta chains were confirmed in vitro to be specific for cytomegalovirus antigens. While some public TCRs were present in many individuals, most TCR sequences turned up only very rarely across donors. In a later genetic analysis, a missense DCLRE1C variant was associated with V-gene and J-gene trimming of TCR beta chains, and the association was replicated in an independent cohort. A further reported finding was that TCR beta sequences accurately predicted the HLA-A and HLA-B alleles for most subjects in the first cohort. The study gave a list of about 170 TCR beta chains associated with cytomegalovirus. A group of highly shared sequence variants was considered likely to be a technical artifact of the sequencing pipeline. A later analysis associated 15,000 to 20,000 TCR beta sequences with specific HLA alleles at a false discovery rate of 0.05. About 17 rarely observed V segments, including chromosome 9 orphons, were excluded from the earlier analysis of approximately 500 of the donors because counts were too low. The classifier was reported to diagnose cytomegalovirus status with high specificity and sensitivity in both the original cohort and the validation cohort. Because some donors lacked HLA typing at each locus, the association tests relied only on the typed subset. Most CMV-associated TCR beta chains appeared to be HLA-restricted in a later analysis, and the HLA associations seemed to be driven largely by CMV exposure. Sequencing depth was assumed to be roughly uniform across donors in the presence/absence analyses, though that assumption may not hold.

The cohort comprised some 680 healthy bone marrow donors. At the time of sampling, all cohort members were nominally healthy, though unrecorded immune exposures were likely present. The donor was CMV seropositive and belonged to the group of 250 to 300 seropositive cohort members. A peripheral blood sample was provided by each donor, and peripheral blood mononuclear cells were used for TCR beta sequencing. The Qiagen DNeasy Blood Extraction Kit was used to extract genomic DNA from the blood cell samples. Library generation was performed with the immunoSEQ multiplex PCR assay. For the multiplex PCR, a mixture combining 60 forward primers for TCR Vbeta segments and 13 reverse primers for TCR Jbeta segments was used. The CDR3 region of rearranged TCR beta genes was amplified from genomic DNA by a multiplex PCR assay. On the Illumina HiSeq System, the amplified TCR beta libraries were sequenced as 87-base-pair reads. On the authors' methods: Across the 500 to 850 repertoires, a later analysis counted roughly 77 million unique TCR beta chains, about 10 million of which were shared by at least two donors. To remove PCR and sequencing errors, raw reads were error-corrected and collapsed into unique sequences using a nearest-neighbor algorithm that merged closely related sequences. V, D and J gene segments were assigned by aligning CDR3 sequences to IMGT reference sequences. For a sequence to be retained, at least a six-nucleotide match to both a V gene segment and a J gene segment was required. Rearrangements were called productive when the CDR3 lacked stop codons and stayed in frame with V and J; all others were non-productive. Following IMGT convention, CDR3 was defined as the stretch from the second conserved V-encoded cysteine up to the conserved J-encoded phenylalanine. The earlier analysis of some 540 of the donors excluded any sequence lacking an unambiguous match to a single V gene segment. In an earlier analysis of 450 to 700 of the donors, V segments were called functional above 56.7% productive rearrangements and were called segregating when the between-donor standard deviation exceeded 5%. A statistical classification framework was built for diagnosing cytomegalovirus status from the catalog of TCR beta chain sequences. V and J gene assignment, in a later analysis, came from comparing TCR nucleotide sequences with IMGT/GENE-DB human TR gene sequences. In a later analysis, CDR3 sequences and most-parsimonious VDJ recombination scenarios were assigned using the TCRdist pipeline. In a later analysis, every TCR beta chain was defined by the combination of its CDR3 amino acid sequence and its V-gene family, and reads without a unique V-gene family were dropped. In a later analysis, approximately 640 highly shared, low-generation-probability nucleotide sequences were removed to address suspected cross-contamination and a sequencing artifact. In a later analysis, a clonal expansion index for each public chain was calculated from normalized within-repertoire ranks of inferred template counts. In a later analysis, generation probabilities were computed with a VDJ recombination model fitted to out-of-frame rearrangements, and the resulting probabilities were checked against IGoR. Hypergeometric tests were used in a later analysis to score TCR-TCR, TCR-HLA and TCR-CMV co-occurrence, with a repertoire-size bias correction applied to the TCR pairs. To estimate false discovery rates, a later analysis permuted the HLA or CMV assignments 20 times. In a later analysis, co-occurring TCRs were grouped with DBSCAN, and TCRdist sequence similarity was added when clustering was performed within HLA-allele-positive subsets. Repertoires with fewer than 30,000 or more than 120,000 public chains were left out of co-occurrence clustering, as were five repertoires with anomalous nucleotide sharing. TCRdb retrieved this table from immuneACCESS and kept in-frame rearrangements only. Not all clones are present; in checked studies, unresolved V genes account for under half, and no reason is known for the remainder. V, J and clone size were drawn from that table, and D and trimming were deduced from the DNA. The sample profile shows 150,000 to 200,000 clones; roughly 70% of them were found once. The ten largest make up around 3% of the sample.

Concerning this clone itself: The antigen this receptor binds is unknown. No much larger clone exists at a distance of one base, and base qualities are not known.

The origin of this receptor is a woman between 50 and 59 years old in good health and CMV-seropositive. Sequences were obtained from PBMCs.

In nucleotides, the sequence is TGTGCCAGCAGTTCAGGCGTTAGCAATCAGCCCCAGCATTTT. Its coded protein is CASSSGVSNQPQHF. The chain couples TRBV6-5 to TRBJ1-5; the D gene cannot be resolved reliably. V is cut by 4 bases and J by 0 bases, and the space between the germline ends is 7 bases. Reading the germline V gene gives CDR1 MNHEY and CDR2 SVGAGI. The CDR3 goes from the cysteine to the phenylalanine over 14 residues. Of the read, only the CDR3 DNA is kept; its 42 bases are in frame from base 1.